This entry lists 7 T cell receptor beta chains sequenced from one sample in a study of patients and donors after allogeneic stem cell transplantation. TCRdb processed the RT-PCR reads anew with MiXCR; each CDR3 protein has one entry. This table holds tens of thousands of distinct CDR3 sequences, roughly 4.9% found once. Material: blood, either unsorted or a sorted T cell fraction (not recorded which). The receptors stem from a human donor who was either an allogeneic HSCT recipient or a stem cell or donor lymphocyte infusion donor (not recorded which). It is not recorded whose cells these are; they may come from a transplant donor.

By share of the sample, this clonotype is medium-sized. The rearrangement links TRBV7-2 to TRBJ2-3; the match to TRBD2 covers 10 bases. Trimming at V came to 5 bases and at J to 5 bases, leaving 13 bases not matched to a gene. Germline values: CDR1 SGHTA, CDR2 FQGNSA. The CDR3 consists of 17 residues. This chain's CDR3 is CASSPPPRAGGRDTQYF. The DNA for the CDR3 is TGTGCCAGCAGCCCCCCCCCGAGAGCGGGGGGGAGAGATACGCAGTATTTT.

This clonotype was seen repeatedly, ten times or more. The chain joins TRBV7-2 to TRBJ1-6, with 8 bases lining up with TRBD1. Germline-derived CDR1 and CDR2 are SGHTA and FQGNSA. V trimming: 5 bases; J trimming: 4 bases; junction bases outside the gene matches: 7. The CDR3 loop spans 16 amino acids. The CDR3 coding sequence is TGTGCCAGCAGCCCCAGGACAGGGATGTATAATTCACCCCTCCACTTT. Protein: CASSPRTGMYNSPLHF.

Many counts were recorded for this clonotype. This chain links TRBV20-1 with TRBJ1-2; 7 bases line up with TRBD1. Germline lookup yields CDR1 DFQATT and CDR2 SNEGSKA (reference sequence). This CDR3 spans 15 amino acids. V gave up 0 bases and J gave up 5 bases; unmatched junction bases: 9. The CDR3 DNA follows: TGCAGTGCTAGAGATCCGACAGGGAGAGGATATGGCTACACCTTC. Protein: CSARDPTGRGYGYTF.

The V gene is TRBV4-2, the J gene TRBJ2-2; 7 bases line up with TRBD1. The CDR3 runs 15 residues. J lost 4 bases, V lost 4 bases, and 6 bases had no gene match. Germline assignment: CDR1 LGHNA and CDR2 YNFKEQ. Here the CDR3 DNA reads TGTGCCAGCAGCCCTGGGACAGCGCGCACCGGGGAGCTGTTTTTT. Translated, it gives CASSPGTARTGELFF.

This clonotype has more than one count but fewer than ten. Given a much more abundant clone one base away, this may be a read error. The chain carries TRBV7-9 and TRBJ1-1, with D tentatively TRBD1 (6 bases). The length of the CDR3 is 13 residues. Looked up from germline, CDR1 is SEHNR and CDR2 is FQNEAQ (reference sequence). CDR3 in DNA: TGTGCCAGCAGCTTTAACAGGGAGACTGAAGTTTTCTTT. This gives the protein CASSFNRETEVFF.

This clonotype showed up many times. The J gene is TRBJ2-3, the V gene TRBV20-1; TRBD1 agrees at 8 bases. This CDR3 region has 15 residues. Germline V gene sequence: CDR1 DFQATT, CDR2 SNEGSKA (reference sequence). V shed 6 bases, J shed 0 bases, and the junction held 8 bases outside the gene matches. CDR3 protein: CSASRGPASTDTQYF. The CDR3 DNA is TGCAGTGCCTCCAGGGGGCCAGCTAGCACAGATACGCAGTATTTT.

This clonotype occurred many times. This rearrangement joins TRBV7-6 to TRBJ1-5; D not resolved. CDR3 length: 13 residues. Trimming cost V 0 bases and J 3 bases, with 3 bases left between them. Germline-derived CDR1 and CDR2 are SGHVS and FNYEAQ. For the CDR3, the DNA is TGTGCCAGCAGCTTAGCTTTCAATCAGCCCCAGCATTTT. It specifies CASSLAFNQPQHF.